This entry features one TCR beta chain sequence. Antigen unknown. Some clones are missing from TCRdb's copy, which holds only in-frame ones; the method was immunoSEQ multiplex PCR. The sample lists 100,000 to 150,000 clones, 85% to 95% occurring once. This sample stems from a study of OX40 agonist ivuxolimab in advanced cancers. Study details: Patients were dosed intravenously with ivuxolimab at 0.01 to 10 mg/kg every 2 weeks. Findings of the study overall: Doses of 0.1 to 3.0 mg/kg were accompanied by clonal expansion of CD4+ and CD8+ blood T cells by week 6.

CDR3 length equals 14 residues. Trimming took 4 bases from V and 0 from J, leaving 9 bases between them. Germline CDR1 MNHNS, CDR2 SASEGT. Patients with a history of autoimmune disease or on systemic immunosuppression were excluded. Baseline, cycle 4 day 1, and cycle 7 day 1 were the blood sampling points. The material was CD4+ or CD8+ T cells sorted from blood, obtained in a trial of the OX40 agonist ivuxolimab. This sequence joins TRBV6-1 and TRBJ1-1; no firm D call. The TCR originated in an adult with an advanced solid tumor such as melanoma, head and neck, liver or kidney cancer. The CDR3 DNA follows: TGTGCCAGCAGTGTGGGCACTATGAACACTGAAGCTTTCTTT. Its protein is CASSVGTMNTEAFF.